This T cell receptor beta chain was captured in a study of technical replicates of blood from several donors. This clone was detected only once. TCRdb's copy holds only in-frame clones and misses some; the assay was immunoSEQ multiplex PCR. There are roughly 14,000 clones in the sample; approximately 86% occur only once, and under 14% lies in the top ten. V was pared by 5 bases and J by 3 bases, with 10 bases between. Per the germline V gene, CDR1 is LNHNV and CDR2 is YYDKDF (reference sequence). The CDR3 has 13 amino acids. The TCR was taken from a human donor in good health. Sequenced input: PBMCs. The V and J genes are TRBV15 and TRBJ1-2; TRBD1 might be the D (6 bases). This CDR3 is CATSPGQYYGYTF. The CDR3 DNA reads as TGTGCCACCAGCCCGGGACAATACTATGGCTACACCTTC.